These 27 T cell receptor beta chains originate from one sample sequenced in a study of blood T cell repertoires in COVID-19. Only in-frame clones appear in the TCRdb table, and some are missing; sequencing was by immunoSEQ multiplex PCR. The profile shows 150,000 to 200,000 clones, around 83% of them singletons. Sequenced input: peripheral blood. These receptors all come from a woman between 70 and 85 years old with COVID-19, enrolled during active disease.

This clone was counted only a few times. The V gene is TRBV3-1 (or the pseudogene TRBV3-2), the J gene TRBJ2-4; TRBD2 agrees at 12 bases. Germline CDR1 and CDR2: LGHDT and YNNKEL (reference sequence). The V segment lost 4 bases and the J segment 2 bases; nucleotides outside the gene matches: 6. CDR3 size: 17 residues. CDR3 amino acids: CASSLQGTSGPKNIQYF. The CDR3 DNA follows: TGTGCCAGCAGCCTACAGGGGACTAGCGGGCCCAAAAACATTCAGTACTTC.

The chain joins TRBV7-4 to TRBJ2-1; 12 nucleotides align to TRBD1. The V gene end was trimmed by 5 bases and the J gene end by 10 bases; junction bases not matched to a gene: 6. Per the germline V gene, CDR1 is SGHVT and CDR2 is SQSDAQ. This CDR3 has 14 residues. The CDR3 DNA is TGTGCCAGCAGCCCGGGACAGGGGGCAGAGGAGCAGTTCTTC. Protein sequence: CASSPGQGAEEQFF.

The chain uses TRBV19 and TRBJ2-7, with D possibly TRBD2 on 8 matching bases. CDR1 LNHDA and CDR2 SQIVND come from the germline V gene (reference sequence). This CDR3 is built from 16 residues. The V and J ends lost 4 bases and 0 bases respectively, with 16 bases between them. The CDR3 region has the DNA TGTGCCAGTAGTAGGGGTAGCGGGGACAGCTCCTACGAGCAGTACTTC. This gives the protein CASSRGSGDSSYEQYF.

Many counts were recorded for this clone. This CDR3 is CAYGRGAPEAFF. In DNA, the CDR3 is TGTGCCTACGGCAGGGGAGCCCCTGAAGCTTTCTTT. V usage is TRBV30 and J usage is TRBJ1-1; D is perhaps TRBD1 (6 bases). The V end was cut by 7 bases, the J end by 6 bases, with 15 bases between. The CDR3 contains 12 residues. The V gene's germline CDR1 is GTSNPN and CDR2 SVGIG (reference sequence).

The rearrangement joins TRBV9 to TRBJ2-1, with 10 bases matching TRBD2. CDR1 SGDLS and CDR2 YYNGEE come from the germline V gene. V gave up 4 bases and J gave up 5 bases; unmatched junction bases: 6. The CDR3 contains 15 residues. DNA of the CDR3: TGTGCCAGCAGCATTAGCGGGAGGCTAAACAATGAGCAGTTCTTC. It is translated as CASSISGRLNNEQFF.

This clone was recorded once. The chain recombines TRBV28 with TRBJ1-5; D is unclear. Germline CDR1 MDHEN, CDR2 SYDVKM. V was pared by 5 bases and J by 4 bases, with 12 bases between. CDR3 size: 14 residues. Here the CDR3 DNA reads TGTGCCAGCAGTCGACCGGGAAGAAATCAGCCCCAGCATTTT. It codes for CASSRPGRNQPQHF.

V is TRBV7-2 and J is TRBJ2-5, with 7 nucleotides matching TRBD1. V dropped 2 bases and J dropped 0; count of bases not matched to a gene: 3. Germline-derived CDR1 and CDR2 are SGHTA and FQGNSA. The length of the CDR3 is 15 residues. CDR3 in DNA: TGTGCCAGCAGCTTAACACAGGGGCACCAAGAGACCCAGTACTTC. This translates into CASSLTQGHQETQYF.

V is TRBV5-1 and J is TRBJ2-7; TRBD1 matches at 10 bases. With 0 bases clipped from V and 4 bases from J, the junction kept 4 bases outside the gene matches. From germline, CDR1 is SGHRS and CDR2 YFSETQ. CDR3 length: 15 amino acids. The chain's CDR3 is CASSLAGQGLYEQYF. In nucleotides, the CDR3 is TGCGCCAGCAGCTTGGCGGGACAGGGGTTGTACGAGCAGTACTTC.

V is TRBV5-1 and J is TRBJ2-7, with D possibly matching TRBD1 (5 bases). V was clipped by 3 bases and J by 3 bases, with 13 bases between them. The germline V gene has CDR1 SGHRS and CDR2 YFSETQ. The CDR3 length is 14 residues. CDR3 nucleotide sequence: TGCGCCAGCAGCTCCACAGACAGTAACTACGAGCAGTACTTC. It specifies CASSSTDSNYEQYF.

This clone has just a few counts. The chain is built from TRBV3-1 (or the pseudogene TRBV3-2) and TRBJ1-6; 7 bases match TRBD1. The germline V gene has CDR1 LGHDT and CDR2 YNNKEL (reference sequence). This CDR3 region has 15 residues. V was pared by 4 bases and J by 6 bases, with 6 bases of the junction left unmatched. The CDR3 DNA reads TGTGCCAGCAGCCCCCGGGACAGCTTTAATTCACCCCTCCACTTT. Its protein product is CASSPRDSFNSPLHF.

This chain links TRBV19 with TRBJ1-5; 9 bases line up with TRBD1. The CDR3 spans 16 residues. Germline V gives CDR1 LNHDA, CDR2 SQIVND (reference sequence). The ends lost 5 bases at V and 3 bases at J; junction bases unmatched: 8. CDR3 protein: CASSPEDRGFNQPQHF. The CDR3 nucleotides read TGTGCCAGTAGTCCCGAGGACAGGGGCTTCAATCAGCCCCAGCATTTT.

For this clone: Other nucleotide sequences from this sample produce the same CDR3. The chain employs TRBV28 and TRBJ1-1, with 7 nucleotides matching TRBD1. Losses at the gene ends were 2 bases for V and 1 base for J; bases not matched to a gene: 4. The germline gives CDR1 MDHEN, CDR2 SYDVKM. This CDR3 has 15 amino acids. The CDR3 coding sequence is TGTGCCAGCAGTTTACACCGGACAGGGAACACTGAAGCTTTCTTT. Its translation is CASSLHRTGNTEAFF.

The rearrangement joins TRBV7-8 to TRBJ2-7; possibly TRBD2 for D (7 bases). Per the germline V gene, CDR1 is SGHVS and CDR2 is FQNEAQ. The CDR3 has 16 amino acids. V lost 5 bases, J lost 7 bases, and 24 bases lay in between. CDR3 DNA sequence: TGTGCCAGCAGCGAAGGGGGAGGGCGAGGAGGGAGGGAGCAGTACTTC. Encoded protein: CASSEGGGRGGREQYF.

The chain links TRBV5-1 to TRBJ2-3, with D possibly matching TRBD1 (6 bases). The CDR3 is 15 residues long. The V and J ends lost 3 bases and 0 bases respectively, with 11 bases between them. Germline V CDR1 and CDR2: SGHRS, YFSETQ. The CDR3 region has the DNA TGCGCCAGCAGCTCACAGGGTTTTAGCACAGATACGCAGTATTTT. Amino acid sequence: CASSSQGFSTDTQYF.

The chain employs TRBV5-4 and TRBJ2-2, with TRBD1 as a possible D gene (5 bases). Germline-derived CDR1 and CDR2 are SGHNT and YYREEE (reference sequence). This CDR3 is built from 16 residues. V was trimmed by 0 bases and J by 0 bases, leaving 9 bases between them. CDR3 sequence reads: CASSLGGRTNTGELFF. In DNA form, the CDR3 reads TGTGCCAGCAGCTTGGGGGGCCGAACGAACACCGGGGAGCTGTTTTTT.

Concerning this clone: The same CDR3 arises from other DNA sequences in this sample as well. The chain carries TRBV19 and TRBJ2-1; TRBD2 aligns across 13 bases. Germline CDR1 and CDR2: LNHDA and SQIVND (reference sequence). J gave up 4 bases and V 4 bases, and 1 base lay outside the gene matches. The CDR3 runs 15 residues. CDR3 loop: CASSKTSGRYNEQFF. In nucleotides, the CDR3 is TGTGCCAGTAGTAAGACTAGCGGGAGGTACAATGAGCAGTTCTTC.

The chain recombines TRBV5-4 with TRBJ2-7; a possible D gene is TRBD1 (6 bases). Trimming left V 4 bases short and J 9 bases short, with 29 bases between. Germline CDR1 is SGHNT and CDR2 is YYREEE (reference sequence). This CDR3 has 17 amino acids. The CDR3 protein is CASSPGLRDKSGSSQYF. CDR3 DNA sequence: TGTGCCAGCAGCCCTGGGCTCCGGGACAAGAGTGGATCTTCGCAGTACTTC.

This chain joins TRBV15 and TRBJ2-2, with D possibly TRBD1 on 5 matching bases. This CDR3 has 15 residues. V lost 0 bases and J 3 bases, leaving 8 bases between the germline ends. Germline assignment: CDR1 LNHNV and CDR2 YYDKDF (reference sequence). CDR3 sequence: CATSRDDRYTGELFF. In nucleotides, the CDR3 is TGTGCCACCAGCAGAGACGACAGATACACCGGGGAGCTGTTTTTT.

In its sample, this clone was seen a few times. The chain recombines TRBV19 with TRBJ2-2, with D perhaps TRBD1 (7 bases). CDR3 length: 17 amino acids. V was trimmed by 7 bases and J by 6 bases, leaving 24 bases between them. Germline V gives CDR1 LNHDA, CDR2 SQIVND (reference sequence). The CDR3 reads CASKRDSGQSGPGELFF. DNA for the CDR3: TGTGCCAGTAAGAGGGACTCGGGACAGAGTGGTCCCGGGGAGCTGTTTTTT. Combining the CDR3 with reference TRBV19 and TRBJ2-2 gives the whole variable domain DGGITQSPKYLFRKEGQNVTLSCEQNLNHDAMYWYRQDPGQGLRLIYYSQIVNDFQKGDIAEGYSVSREKKESFPLTVTSAQKNPTAFYLCASKRDSGQSGPGELFFGEGSRLTVL.

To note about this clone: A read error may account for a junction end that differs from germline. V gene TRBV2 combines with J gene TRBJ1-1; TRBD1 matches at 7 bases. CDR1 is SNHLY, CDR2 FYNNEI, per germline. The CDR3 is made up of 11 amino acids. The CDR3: CASSSRDRGLF. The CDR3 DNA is TGTGCCAGCAGTTCCCGGGACAGAGGGCTCTTT.

In DNA form, the CDR3 reads TGTGCCAGTAGTATTCCAGGCTCCGGTGGCTACACCTTC. This codes for CASSIPGSGGYTF. The J gene is TRBJ1-2, the V gene TRBV19, with D unresolved. Germline values: CDR1 LNHDA, CDR2 SQIVND (reference sequence). The CDR3 contains 13 residues. V was pared by 3 bases and J by 7 bases, with 12 bases between. Together with reference TRBV19 and TRBJ1-2, the CDR3 gives the full variable domain: DGGITQSPKYLFRKEGQNVTLSCEQNLNHDAMYWYRQDPGQGLRLIYYSQIVNDFQKGDIAEGYSVSREKKESFPLTVTSAQKNPTAFYLCASSIPGSGGYTFGSGTRLTVV.

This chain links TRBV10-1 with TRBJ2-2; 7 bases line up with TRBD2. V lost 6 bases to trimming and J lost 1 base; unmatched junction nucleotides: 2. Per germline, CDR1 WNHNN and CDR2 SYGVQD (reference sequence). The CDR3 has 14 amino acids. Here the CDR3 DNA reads TGCGCCAGCAGGCTAGCGGAGAACACCGGGGAGCTGTTTTTT. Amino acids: CASRLAENTGELFF.

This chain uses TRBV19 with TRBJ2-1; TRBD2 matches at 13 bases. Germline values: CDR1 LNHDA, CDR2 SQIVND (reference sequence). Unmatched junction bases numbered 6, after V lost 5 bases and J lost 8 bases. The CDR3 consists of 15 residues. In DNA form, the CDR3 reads TGTGCCAGTAGTGTGGGGACTAGCGGGACTTATGAGCAGTTCTTC. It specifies CASSVGTSGTYEQFF.

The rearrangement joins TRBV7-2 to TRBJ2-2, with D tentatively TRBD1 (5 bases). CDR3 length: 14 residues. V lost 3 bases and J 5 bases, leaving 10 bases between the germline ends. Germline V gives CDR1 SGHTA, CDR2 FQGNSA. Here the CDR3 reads CASSFVRGTGELFF. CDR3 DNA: TGTGCCAGCAGCTTTGTAAGGGGAACCGGGGAGCTGTTTTTT.

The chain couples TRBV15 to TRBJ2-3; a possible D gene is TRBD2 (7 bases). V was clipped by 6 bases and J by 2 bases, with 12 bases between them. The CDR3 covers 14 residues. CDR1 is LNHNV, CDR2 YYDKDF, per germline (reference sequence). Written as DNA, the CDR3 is TGTGCCACCAGAGGGGGAGGGCCCACAGATACGCAGTATTTT. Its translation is CATRGGGPTDTQYF.

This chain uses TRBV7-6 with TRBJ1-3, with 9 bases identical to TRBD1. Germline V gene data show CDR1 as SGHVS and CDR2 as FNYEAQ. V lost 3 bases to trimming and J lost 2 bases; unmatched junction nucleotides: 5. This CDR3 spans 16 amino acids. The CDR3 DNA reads TGTGCCAGCAGCTTCGGGACAGGGCTCACTGGAAACACCATATATTTT. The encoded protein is CASSFGTGLTGNTIYF. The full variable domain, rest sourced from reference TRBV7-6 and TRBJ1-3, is GAGVSQSPRYKVTKRGQDVALRCDPISGHVSLYWYRQALGQGPEFLTYFNYEAQQDKSGLPNDRFSAERPEGSISTLTIQRTEQRDSAMYRCASSFGTGLTGNTIYFGEGSWLTVV.

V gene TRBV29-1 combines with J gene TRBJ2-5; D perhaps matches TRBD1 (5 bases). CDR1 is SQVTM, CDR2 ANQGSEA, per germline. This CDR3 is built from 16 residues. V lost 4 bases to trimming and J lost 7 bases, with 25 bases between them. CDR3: CSVALVGQSGIGTQYF. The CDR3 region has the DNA TGCAGCGTTGCCTTAGTGGGGCAGTCCGGAATCGGGACCCAGTACTTC.